This entry features one T cell receptor (beta chain) sequence. Per sample, at least 5.5 micrograms of total RNA were extracted. The data were taken from a study of blood T cells in healthy people across ages. Turning to the study itself: In model experiments, template switching was able to capture about one barcoded beta molecule for every two T cells that were present.

Then a second PCR, running about 6 to 12 cycles, was carried out with a sample-barcoded 5' primer and a J-beta primer mix. Each cDNA molecule was tagged by a template-switch adaptor that had 12 random nucleotides. TCRdb re-analysed the 5' RACE reads in MiXCR, keeping a single row per CDR3 protein. The data contain 800,000 or so distinct CDR3 sequences, roughly 25% of them seen just once; the ten biggest clones take up 3% to 4%. Trimming pared 5 bases from V and 6 bases from J, leaving 14 bases between. CDR3 length: 13 amino acids. The germline gives CDR1 SQVTM, CDR2 ANQGSEA. These records were also assigned to another study, of T cells of mothers and their children.

The sample consisted of blood. This receptor was taken from a boy between 10 and 17 years old in good health. The rearrangement uses TRBV29-1 and TRBJ1-5, with D unclear. Here the CDR3 reads CSVNLGVGQPQHF. The CDR3 coding sequence is TGCAGCGTTAACCTCGGAGTAGGTCAGCCCCAGCATTTT.